This TCR beta chain was retrieved from a study of blood T cell repertoires in COVID-19. Study-wide background: Italy, Spain and the United States were the sources of the convalescent and acute COVID-19 samples.

Original handling: It was from reference gene primer amplification that nucleated cell counts were estimated. Some clones are missing from TCRdb's copy, which holds only in-frame ones; the method was immunoSEQ multiplex PCR. From that table come the V and J calls and clone size; the DNA was used to work out D and trimming. Counted here are roughly 400,000 clones, roughly 88% occurring once; the ten biggest clones make up around 0.6%. This CDR3 has 15 residues. The germline V gene has CDR1 SEHNR and CDR2 FQNEAQ (reference sequence). After removal of 4 bases from V and 6 bases from J, the junction contained 12 bases not matched to a gene.

The clonotype was recovered from a man aged 18-30 years who had recovered from COVID-19. This chain joins TRBV7-9 and TRBJ2-7, with 7 bases matching TRBD1. Sequencing was performed on PBMCs or T cells enriched from blood (not recorded which). The DNA of the CDR3 is TGTGCCAGCAGCTATGATACGGGACAGTATGCCGAGCAGTACTTC. It translates to CASSYDTGQYAEQYF.